This TCR beta chain appears in the sequencing data of a study of shared clonotypes between healthy human individuals (dated by TCRdb to 2019 to 2021). In the study overall: The cohort included a few men and a couple of women between 18 and 49 years of age. Per donor, three plates each were used for CD4 naive and CD4 memory, two for CD8 naive, and one for CD8 memory. Blood TCR repertoires of four to six healthy adults were deeply sequenced to estimate repertoire size and the extent of clonotype sharing between individuals. To increase sequencing depth and limit assay-specific biases, different laboratories used diverse techniques to prepare libraries and sequence TCR repertoires. Each donor's leukapheresis produced roughly between roughly 0.85 and 9 billion PBMCs.

To note about this clone: Which antigen it targets is not known. Base qualities are missing; no much larger clone stands one base away.

Overall results and qualifications from the work: Sampling was restricted to blood, and TCR repertoires in tissue are likely to differ from TCR repertoires in blood. The small number of donors limited the genetic and exposure-history diversity represented. Larger estimated clonotype richness was generally found for naive subsets than for memory subsets. Even with the large sequencing depth, rarefaction of the sorted-subset datasets indicated that sequencing was incomplete. Pairwise subsampling led to the expectation that sequencing depth would affect the degree of clonotype sharing among donors. Approximately 5% of naive CD4, 3.5% of naive CD8, around 2.3% of memory CD4, and less than 0.45% of memory CD8 clonotypes were shared across several donors. Higher generation probabilities were observed for clonotypes shared by all four sorted-subset donors than for non-shared clonotypes.

Donors were healthy HIV-negative adults with no recently reported acute infections or vaccinations. Only Caucasian adults living in Nashville, Tennessee, USA were represented among the donors. CD4+ T cells were enriched by magnetic negative selection, after which naive cells were positively selected on CD45RA and the negative fraction was taken as the memory subset. Blood was obtained by leukapheresis, after which PBMCs were separated by Ficoll-Histopaque density gradient centrifugation and cryopreserved in liquid nitrogen vapor phase. Analytical flow cytometry was used to check the purity and quantity of every magnetically sorted T cell population. Genomic DNA was isolated from every sorted fraction and measured by UV absorbance on a Nanodrop 2000c. The CDR3 sequence holds 13 residues, the cysteine and phenylalanine included. The only DNA kept is the CDR3, 39 bases in frame from the first base. After removal of 6 bases from V and 7 bases from J, the junction retains 6 bases not matched to a gene. From a lookup of the germline V gene (reference sequence), CDR1 and CDR2 are MNHEY and SMNVEV.

TCR CDR3 regions were amplified from genomic DNA by multiplex PCR using the deep immunoSEQ assay. Genomic DNA extracted from each cell subset was distributed evenly over all wells of several immunoSEQ 96-well plates, and each plate served as one replicate. Each replicate PCR for sorted subsets received approximately 220 ng genomic DNA, equal to about 29,000 T cell genomes. Purified libraries were measured with a Qubit 3.0 fluorometer, size-checked on a Bioanalyzer 2100, and measured again with the KAPA Library Quantification kit. Each immunoSEQ 96-well plate was sequenced on its own single-read 150-cycle Illumina NextSeq 550 flow cell. On the study's bioinformatics: Because the immunoSEQ output held only junctional sequences and lacked quality scores, the filtering could not match the filtering applied to full-length reads. Sequences were annotated with PyIR, a Python wrapper for IgBLAST v1.9, and V/J genes and CDR3 were assigned using IMGT germline references. Any read was removed if the V/J assignment was weak (E-value above 1e-6), the CDR3 was missing, or the read contained stop codons, out-of-frame junctions, or ambiguous translated residues. V3J clonotypes were defined as sequences sharing an identical inferred V gene, J gene, and CDR3 amino acid sequence. Percentage overlap between repertoires was computed as shared unique clonotypes divided by the size of the smaller repertoire. Three approaches were used to assess repertoire richness: RTK rarefaction, the Chao1 estimator, and Recon v2.1 estimates of unobserved clonotypes. For all TCRbeta clonotypes obtained by the gDNA method from a few donors, generation probabilities were computed with OLGA. Imported from immuneACCESS, the table was reduced by TCRdb to in-frame sequences with V and J called. These copies leave out some clones; in studies compared against another copy, an unresolved V gene accounts for under half, and the cause of the remainder is not known. The V and J calls and clone size come from that table; D and trimming were worked out from the DNA. The sample has some 2.3 million clones on record, 90% to 95% of them singletons. Approximately 0.4% of the sample rests with the top ten.

The sequence is built from TRBV27 and TRBJ2-5; 9 bases in between match TRBD1. The specimen was naive CD4+ T cells from PBMCs. The cell subset or site tag for this specimen amounts to: CD45RA+ positively selected. The source is a man younger than 30 in good health. Some clones in this sample may be carry-over from other donors' samples. The DNA is as follows: TGTGCCAGCAGCCACAGGGGGCGAGGGACCCAGTACTTC. This is translated as CASSHRGRGTQYF.